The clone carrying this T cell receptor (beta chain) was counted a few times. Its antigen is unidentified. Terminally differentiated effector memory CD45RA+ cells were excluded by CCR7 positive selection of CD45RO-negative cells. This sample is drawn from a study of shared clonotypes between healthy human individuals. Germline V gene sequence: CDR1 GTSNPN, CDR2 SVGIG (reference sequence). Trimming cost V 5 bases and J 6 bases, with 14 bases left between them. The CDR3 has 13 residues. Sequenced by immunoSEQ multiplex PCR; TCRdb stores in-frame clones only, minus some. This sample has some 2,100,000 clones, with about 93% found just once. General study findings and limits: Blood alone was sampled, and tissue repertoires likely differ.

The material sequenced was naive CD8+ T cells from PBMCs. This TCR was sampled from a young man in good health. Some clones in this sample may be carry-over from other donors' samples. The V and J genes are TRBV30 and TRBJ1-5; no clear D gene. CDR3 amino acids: CAWSTEQSQPQHF. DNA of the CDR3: TGTGCCTGGTCGACGGAGCAGTCTCAGCCCCAGCATTTT.